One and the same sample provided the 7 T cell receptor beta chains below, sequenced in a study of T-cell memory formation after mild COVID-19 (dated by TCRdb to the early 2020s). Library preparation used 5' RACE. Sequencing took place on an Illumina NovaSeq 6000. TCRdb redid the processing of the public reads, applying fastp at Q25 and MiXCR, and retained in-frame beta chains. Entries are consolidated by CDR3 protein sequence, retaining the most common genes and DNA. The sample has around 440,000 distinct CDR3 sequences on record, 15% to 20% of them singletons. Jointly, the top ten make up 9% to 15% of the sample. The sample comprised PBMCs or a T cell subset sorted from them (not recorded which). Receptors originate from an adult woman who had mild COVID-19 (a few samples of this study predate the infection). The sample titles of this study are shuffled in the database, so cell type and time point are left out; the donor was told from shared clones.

In nucleotides, the CDR3 is TGCGCCAGCAGTCCCGGGGGGCAGTCCTACGAGCAGTACTTC. This gives the protein CASSPGGQSYEQYF. The chain is built from TRBV5-1 and TRBJ2-7; D possibly corresponds to TRBD2 (7 bases). V was trimmed by 5 bases and J by 1 base, leaving 13 bases between them. The CDR3 has 14 amino acids. In germline, CDR1 is SGHRS, CDR2 YFSETQ. The complete variable domain, with remaining parts taken from reference TRBV5-1 and TRBJ2-7, reads KAGVTQTPRYLIKTRGQQVTLSCSPISGHRSVSWYQQTPGQGLQFLFEYFSETQRNKGNFPGRFSGRQFSNSRSEMNVSTLELGDSALYLCASSPGGQSYEQYFGPGTRLTVT.

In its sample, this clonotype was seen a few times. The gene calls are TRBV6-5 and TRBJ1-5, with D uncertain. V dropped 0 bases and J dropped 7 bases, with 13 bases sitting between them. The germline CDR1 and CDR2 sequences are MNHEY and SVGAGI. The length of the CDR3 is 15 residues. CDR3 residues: CASSYSNVLGQPQHF. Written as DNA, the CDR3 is TGTGCCAGCAGTTACTCGAACGTCTTGGGGCAGCCCCAGCATTTT.

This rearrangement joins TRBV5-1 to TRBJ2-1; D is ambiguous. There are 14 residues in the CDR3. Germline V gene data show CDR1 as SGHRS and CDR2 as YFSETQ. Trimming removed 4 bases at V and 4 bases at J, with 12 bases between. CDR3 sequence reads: CASSLEIPYNEQFF. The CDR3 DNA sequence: TGCGCCAGCAGCCTTGAGATACCTTACAATGAGCAGTTCTTC.

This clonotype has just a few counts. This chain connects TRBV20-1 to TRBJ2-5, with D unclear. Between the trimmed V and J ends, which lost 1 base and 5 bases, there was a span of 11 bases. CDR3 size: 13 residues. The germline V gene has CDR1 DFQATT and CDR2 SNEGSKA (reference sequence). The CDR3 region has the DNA TGCAGTGCTAGAGTGAATGCGGAGGAGACCCAGTACTTC. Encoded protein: CSARVNAEETQYF.

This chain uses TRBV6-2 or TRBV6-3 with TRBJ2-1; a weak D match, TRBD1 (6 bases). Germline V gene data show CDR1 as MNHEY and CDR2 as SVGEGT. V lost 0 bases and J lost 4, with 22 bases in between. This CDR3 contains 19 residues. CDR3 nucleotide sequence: TGTGCCAGCAGTTACTCGAGACGAGGGGGAGTGGGGTCTTACAATGAGCAGTTCTTC. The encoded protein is CASSYSRRGGVGSYNEQFF.

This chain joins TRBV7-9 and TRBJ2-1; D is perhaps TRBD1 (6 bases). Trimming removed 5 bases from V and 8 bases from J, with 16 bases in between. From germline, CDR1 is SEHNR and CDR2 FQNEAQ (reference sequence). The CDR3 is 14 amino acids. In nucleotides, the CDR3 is TGTGCCAGCAGCCTACAGGGTCTCGGGGATGAGCAGTTCTTC. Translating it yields CASSLQGLGDEQFF.

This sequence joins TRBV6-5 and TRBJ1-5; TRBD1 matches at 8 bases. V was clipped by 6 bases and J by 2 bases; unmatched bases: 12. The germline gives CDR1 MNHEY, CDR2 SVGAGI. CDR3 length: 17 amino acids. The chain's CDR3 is CASSSSRTGFGNQPQHF. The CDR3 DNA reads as TGTGCCAGCAGCTCCTCGCGGACAGGGTTCGGCAATCAGCCCCAGCATTTT.